These 23 T cell receptor beta chains originate from one sample sequenced in a study of blood T cell repertoires in COVID-19. Assay used: immunoSEQ multiplex PCR; TCRdb lists only in-frame clones, some missing. The sample holds about 42,000 clones, about 85% seen once. Sequencing input: peripheral blood. These receptors all come from a woman in her 70s in a cohort sampled during active COVID-19.

The genes are TRBV28 and TRBJ2-7; maybe TRBD1 (5 bases). The CDR3 has 13 amino acids. V was trimmed by 7 bases and J by 3 bases, leaving 13 bases between them. Per the germline V gene, CDR1 is MDHEN and CDR2 is SYDVKM. Here the CDR3 reads CASTDPTGYEQYF. Here the CDR3 DNA reads TGTGCCAGCACCGACCCTACAGGCTACGAGCAGTACTTC.

The V gene is TRBV9, the J gene TRBJ2-1, with D unresolved. The germline V and J ends were trimmed by 0 bases and 5 bases, with 6 bases remaining between them. The CDR3 loop spans 13 amino acids. CDR1 is SGDLS, CDR2 YYNGEE, per germline. CDR3 residues: CASSVDYNNEQFF. The CDR3 DNA reads as TGTGCCAGCAGCGTAGACTACAACAATGAGCAGTTCTTC.

This clone has more than one count but fewer than ten. This rearrangement joins TRBV27 to TRBJ1-5; no reliable D call. Germline V gives CDR1 MNHEY, CDR2 SMNVEV (reference sequence). The CDR3 consists of 13 residues. The V end lost 5 bases, the J end lost 1 base, and 6 bases lay between the germline ends. This CDR3 is CASSQQSNQPQHF. CDR3 DNA sequence: TGTGCCAGCAGTCAACAGAGCAATCAGCCCCAGCATTTT.

The rearrangement uses TRBV5-1 and TRBJ2-2, with TRBD1 matching over 8 bases. CDR1 SGHRS and CDR2 YFSETQ come from the germline V gene. V lost 0 bases to trimming and J lost 1 base; unmatched junction nucleotides: 8. CDR3 size: 18 residues. The CDR3 here is CASSLEGKGTGNTGELFF. CDR3 coding DNA: TGCGCCAGCAGCTTGGAAGGAAAGGGGACAGGGAACACCGGGGAGCTGTTTTTT.

V and J are TRBV4-1 and TRBJ2-1; 12 positions match TRBD2. J lost 3 bases, V lost 4 bases, and 1 base had no gene match. This CDR3 contains 15 residues. Germline V gives CDR1 MGHRA, CDR2 YSYEKL. CDR3 coding DNA: TGCGCCAGCAGCCCTAGCGGGAGGGTCTACAATGAGCAGTTCTTC. Translating gives CASSPSGRVYNEQFF.

The chain uses TRBV28 and TRBJ1-1; D is perhaps TRBD1 (5 bases). Trimming shortened V by 9 bases and J by 2 bases, and 22 bases separated the two germline ends. From germline, CDR1 is MDHEN and CDR2 SYDVKM. There are 16 residues in the CDR3. The CDR3 sequence: CASPRGRASINTEAFF. CDR3 coding DNA: TGTGCCAGTCCCCGAGGCAGGGCCTCAATCAACACTGAAGCTTTCTTT. The variable domain in full, with the rest retrieved from reference TRBV28 and TRBJ1-1, is DVKVTQSSRYLVKRTGEKVFLECVQDMDHENMFWYRQDPGLGLRLIYFSYDVKMKEKGDIPEGYSVSREKKERFSLILESASTNQTSMYLCASPRGRASINTEAFFGQGTRLTVV.

This chain joins TRBV28 and TRBJ1-5; no clear D. Trimming took off 6 bases at V and 8 bases at J, with 14 bases between the two ends. CDR3 length: 13 amino acids. Germline V gene lookup returns CDR1 MDHEN and CDR2 SYDVKM. In nucleotides, the CDR3 is TGTGCCAGCAGGCCGAGTTCGAGTAAGCCCCAGCATTTT. Translation gives CASRPSSSKPQHF.

The chain joins TRBV10-1 to TRBJ2-1; TRBD1 agrees at 9 bases. Germline trimming cut 2 bases from V and 8 bases from J; bases unmatched to any gene: 1. The CDR3 has 13 residues. Germline V gives CDR1 WNHNN, CDR2 SYGVQD (reference sequence). The CDR3 bases are TGCGCCAGCAGTGAGCGGACAGGGGATGAGCAGTTCTTC. This translates into CASSERTGDEQFF.

The gene calls are TRBV7-9 and TRBJ2-7; TRBD2 agrees at 13 bases. The germline V gene has CDR1 SEHNR and CDR2 FQNEAQ (reference sequence). This CDR3 region has 16 residues. V lost 3 bases, J lost 5 bases, and 7 bases stayed unmatched. CDR3 residues: CASSLGLAGRGNEQYF. Here the CDR3 DNA reads TGTGCCAGCAGCTTGGGACTAGCGGGACGTGGGAACGAGCAGTACTTC.

The V call is TRBV14, the J call TRBJ2-5; 7 positions match TRBD1. CDR3 length: 15 residues. Germline CDR1 SGHDN, CDR2 FVKESK. The junction had 4 bases not matched to a gene; V was cut back by 1 base and J by 2 bases. The CDR3 region is CASSQGGTAQETQYF. The DNA of the CDR3 is TGTGCCAGCAGCCAAGGAGGGACAGCACAAGAGACCCAGTACTTC.

The count of this clone is one. This chain links TRBV7-6 with TRBJ1-4; TRBD1 agrees at 10 bases. Germline CDR1 SGHVS, CDR2 FNYEAQ. V shed 5 bases, J shed 8 bases, and the junction held 8 bases outside the gene matches. The CDR3 has 15 residues. CDR3 sequence reads: CASSPRTGGGEKLFF. As DNA, the CDR3 is TGTGCCAGCAGCCCACGGACAGGGGGTGGAGAAAAACTGTTTTTT.

This sequence joins TRBV30 and TRBJ1-2; weak D call: TRBD1 (6 bases). CDR3 length equals 14 residues. CDR1 and CDR2 from the germline V gene are GTSNPN and SVGIG (reference sequence). V shed 2 bases and J shed 5 bases, with 15 bases lying between them. CDR3 residues: CAWSPGHQGYGYTF. The CDR3 DNA reads TGTGCCTGGAGTCCGGGTCATCAGGGGTATGGCTACACCTTC.

This clone appeared once. V and J are TRBV7-9 and TRBJ2-3; D gene ambiguous. Between the trimmed V and J ends, which lost 2 bases and 4 bases, there was a span of 13 bases. Germline assignment: CDR1 SEHNR and CDR2 FQNEAQ (reference sequence). The CDR3 contains 15 residues. CDR3 sequence reads: CASSLPVLISDTQYF. CDR3 sequence (DNA): TGTGCCAGCAGCTTACCGGTTTTAATCTCAGATACGCAGTATTTT.

Only one count was recorded for this clone. The CDR3 reads CASSPGLAIYNEQFF. The CDR3, as DNA: TGTGCCAGTAGCCCCGGACTAGCGATTTACAATGAGCAGTTCTTC. The rearrangement joins TRBV19 to TRBJ2-1, with 9 nucleotides matching TRBD2. The CDR3 sequence is 15 residues long. The ends lost 6 bases at V and 4 bases at J; junction bases unmatched: 7. Germline V gives CDR1 LNHDA, CDR2 SQIVND (reference sequence).

V usage is TRBV6-1 and J usage is TRBJ2-7; D is possibly TRBD2 (7 bases). Deletions cut 2 bases from V and 1 base from J, with 15 bases between. The CDR3 runs 16 residues. Germline CDR1 MNHNS, CDR2 SASEGT. The CDR3 loop is CASSETQGGKSYEQYF. CDR3 sequence (DNA): TGTGCCAGCAGTGAAACACAGGGAGGGAAATCCTACGAGCAGTACTTC.

The rearrangement joins TRBV7-2 to TRBJ2-1; maybe TRBD2 (6 bases). This CDR3 is built from 16 residues. In germline, CDR1 is SGHTA, CDR2 FQGNSA. Trimming cost V 1 base and J 2 bases, with 12 bases left between them. The DNA for the CDR3 is TGTGCCAGCAGCTTAGTCAGTAGCGGAGCCTACAATGAGCAGTTCTTC. Translating gives CASSLVSSGAYNEQFF.

This chain joins TRBV28 and TRBJ1-6; 7 bases align to TRBD1. The trim removed 8 bases at V and 7 bases at J, leaving 8 bases unmatched. Looked up from germline, CDR1 is MDHEN and CDR2 is SYDVKM. The CDR3 is made up of 14 amino acids. CDR3 residues: CASGSGQLNSPLHF. CDR3 bases: TGTGCCAGCGGTTCGGGACAGCTAAATTCACCCCTCCACTTT.

This rearrangement joins TRBV10-1 to TRBJ1-1; 7 bases fit TRBD1. Germline loops: CDR1 WNHNN, CDR2 SYGVQD (reference sequence). With 6 bases clipped from V and 1 base from J, the junction kept 5 bases outside the gene matches. CDR3 length: 14 residues. This CDR3 reads CASSPGQTNTEAFF. Here the CDR3 DNA reads TGCGCCAGCAGCCCGGGACAGACGAACACTGAAGCTTTCTTT.

This clone is a singleton in its sample. The chain combines TRBV10-3 with TRBJ2-7; 9 bases are a match to TRBD2. J gave up 3 bases and V 4 bases, and 7 bases lay outside the gene matches. The germline V gene encodes CDR1 ENHRY and CDR2 SYGVKD. CDR3 length: 15 residues. The CDR3 DNA reads as TGTGCCATCAGTGGTGGTAGCGGGAGAAACTACGAGCAGTACTTC. Translating gives CAISGGSGRNYEQYF.

This clone was observed a single time. The genes are TRBV25-1 and TRBJ1-1, with D perhaps TRBD1 (6 bases). Germline lookup yields CDR1 MGHDK and CDR2 SYGVNS. This CDR3 region has 16 residues. V was cut by 2 bases and J by 0 bases, with 13 bases left in between. CDR3 region: CASSETGNWMNTEAFF. In nucleotides, the CDR3 is TGTGCCAGCAGTGAAACAGGGAATTGGATGAACACTGAAGCTTTCTTT.

The chain carries TRBV29-1 and TRBJ2-1; TRBD2 might be the D (5 bases). The CDR3 extends over 15 amino acids. The V and J ends lost 6 bases and 2 bases respectively, with 17 bases between them. The germline CDR1 and CDR2 sequences are SQVTM and ANQGSEA. CDR3 amino acids: CSVAASYGAYNEQFF. The CDR3 coding sequence is TGCAGCGTCGCCGCCTCTTACGGGGCCTACAATGAGCAGTTCTTC.

The gene calls are TRBV28 and TRBJ2-3; a possible D gene is TRBD2 (6 bases). The length of the CDR3 is 17 residues. The germline gives CDR1 MDHEN, CDR2 SYDVKM. V was pared by 6 bases and J by 0 bases, with 19 bases between. The CDR3 here is CASSHNAGLLSTDTQYF. DNA of the CDR3: TGTGCCAGCAGCCATAACGCGGGACTCCTTAGCACAGATACGCAGTATTTT.

The chain employs TRBV28 and TRBJ2-7; D might be TRBD1 (5 bases). Germline lookup yields CDR1 MDHEN and CDR2 SYDVKM. Trimming left V 6 bases short and J 0 bases short, with 9 bases between. The CDR3 has 13 residues. CDR3 amino acids: CASRPDSSYEQYF. For the CDR3, the DNA is TGTGCCAGCAGACCCGACAGCTCCTACGAGCAGTACTTC. Complete variable domain (other parts from reference TRBV28 and TRBJ2-7): DVKVTQSSRYLVKRTGEKVFLECVQDMDHENMFWYRQDPGLGLRLIYFSYDVKMKEKGDIPEGYSVSREKKERFSLILESASTNQTSMYLCASRPDSSYEQYFGPGTRLTVT.